This paragraph covers one T cell receptor (beta chain) sequence. From germline, CDR1 is SGHRS and CDR2 YFSETQ. The ends lost 6 bases at V and 2 bases at J; junction bases unmatched: 9. CDR3 length: 16 amino acids. A multiplex PCR was run with 60 Vbeta primers and 13 Jbeta primers. The assay was immunoSEQ multiplex PCR, and TCRdb's table has in-frame clones only and misses some. Of hundreds of thousands of clones in the sample, about 75% were seen once. The sample is drawn from a study of cytomegalovirus exposure and HLA in healthy donors. Sequenced sample: PBMCs. The chain links TRBV5-1 to TRBJ2-3; 10 bases map to TRBD1. The receptor was isolated from a female donor in good health and CMV-seronegative. The CDR3 region has the DNA TGCGCCAGCACCTTTGCGGGACAGGGGACCACAGATACGCAGTATTTT. It specifies CASTFAGQGTTDTQYF.